This TCR beta chain was profiled in a study of blood T cell repertoires in COVID-19. Germline V gives CDR1 ENHRY, CDR2 SYGVKD. This CDR3 spans 13 amino acids. The V end was cut by 3 bases, the J end by 3 bases, with 8 bases between. The sample holds one count of this clone. This table comes from immunoSEQ multiplex PCR, and its TCRdb copy is limited to in-frame clones, with some not included. The sample has 150,000 to 200,000 clones, approximately 79% seen once. Sequencing was done on a sample of peripheral blood. This sequence originates from a man in his sixties with active or convalescent COVID-19. The rearrangement joins TRBV10-3 to TRBJ1-1; D remains unclear. CDR3 DNA sequence: TGTGCCATCAGTGAAAACGGAGACACTGAAGCTTTCTTT. Translating gives CAISENGDTEAFF.